One sample yielded the 5 T cell receptor beta chains listed below, sequenced in a study of T cell responses to AZD1222 COVID-19 vaccine. TCRdb's table, derived via immunoSEQ multiplex PCR, lists solely in-frame clones and lacks some. Counted here are about 83,000 clones, around nine tenths occurring once; the ten biggest clones make up roughly 5%. The material sequenced was peripheral blood, taken on day 0 of MenACWY control vaccination. Receptors were obtained from an adult in good health.

The rearrangement joins TRBV6-2 or TRBV6-3 to TRBJ2-3, with D unclear. This CDR3 has 15 amino acids. CDR1 is MNHEY, CDR2 SVGEGT, per germline. Trimming cost V 4 bases and J 0 bases, with 11 bases left between them. The CDR3 is CASSWEQFSTDTQYF. The CDR3, as DNA: TGTGCCAGCAGTTGGGAACAGTTTAGCACAGATACGCAGTATTTT.

The genes are TRBV18 and TRBJ1-5; the D gene is possibly TRBD1 (5 bases). V was clipped by 3 bases and J by 1 base, with 16 bases between them. Germline assignment: CDR1 KGHSH and CDR2 LQKENI. This CDR3 region has 17 residues. The chain's CDR3 is CASSPERFRDSNQPQHF. In DNA form, the CDR3 reads TGTGCCAGCTCACCGGAGCGTTTTCGGGACAGCAATCAGCCCCAGCATTTT.

The J gene is TRBJ2-5, the V gene TRBV18; D possibly corresponds to TRBD1 (5 bases). The CDR3 is 13 residues long. The germline V gene has CDR1 KGHSH and CDR2 LQKENI. V lost 2 bases and J lost 3, with 7 bases in between. This CDR3 reads CASSPGREETQYF. As DNA, the CDR3 is TGTGCCAGCTCACCAGGCAGGGAAGAGACCCAGTACTTC.

The V gene is TRBV9, the J gene TRBJ2-3, with 8 bases matching TRBD1. V was clipped by 3 bases and J by 0 bases; unmatched bases: 3. CDR1 is SGDLS and CDR2 is YYNGEE in the germline V gene. CDR3 size: 15 residues. The CDR3 loop is CASSGWTGSTDTQYF. The CDR3 DNA reads as TGTGCCAGCAGCGGTTGGACAGGGAGCACAGATACGCAGTATTTT. Using reference TRBV9 and TRBJ2-3 for the parts outside the CDR3, the full variable domain is DSGVTQTPKHLITATGQRVTLRCSPRSGDLSVYWYQQSLDQGLQFLIQYYNGEERAKGNILERFSAQQFPDLHSELNLSSLELGDSALYFCASSGWTGSTDTQYFGPGTRLTVL.

The V gene is TRBV12-3 or TRBV12-4, the J gene TRBJ2-7; possible D gene TRBD2, 5 bases. This CDR3 contains 11 residues. Trimming removed 6 bases from V and 9 bases from J, with 12 bases in between. The CDR3 is CASSPGIGQYF. CDR3 nucleotide sequence: TGTGCCAGCAGCCCGGGAATAGGGCAGTACTTC.